This T cell receptor beta chain was captured by sequencing in a study of cytomegalovirus exposure and HLA in healthy donors. CDR3 size: 15 residues. Trimming removed 8 bases from V and 3 bases from J; junction bases left unmatched: 9. Germline CDR1 is SGHTA and CDR2 is FQGNSA. The PCR employed 60 Vbeta primers together with 13 Jbeta primers. Here immunoSEQ multiplex PCR was the method, and the copy in TCRdb shows in-frame clones only, minus some. In the table there are about 220,000 clones, over 65% of which are singletons. The sequence derives from a man younger than 35 in good health and CMV-seronegative. This chain connects TRBV7-2 to TRBJ2-1; 8 nucleotides agree with TRBD2. Material: PBMCs. The CDR3 protein is CASGLASGSYNEQFF. In DNA form, the CDR3 reads TGTGCCAGCGGTCTGGCGAGCGGGAGCTACAATGAGCAGTTCTTC.